These 12 T cell receptor beta chains were sequenced from one sample in a study of a mutant IDH1 vaccine in newly diagnosed glioma. These receptors have no known antigen. Data came from immunoSEQ multiplex PCR; TCRdb stores just in-frame clones and leaves some out. The sample records roughly 120,000 clones, around 77% being singletons. Time point reported: week 11, during vaccination. Mutant IDH1 20-mer peptide, at 300 ug, made up each vaccine dose, with topical imiquimod. Sequences were derived from PBMCs, sampled from a glioma patient whose treatment included an IDH1 peptide vaccine. The receptors here all came from a man aged 35 to 55 with glioma.

This clone was seen only once. The genes are TRBV29-1 and TRBJ2-7, with a weak D call TRBD1 (5 bases). Germline CDR1 SQVTM, CDR2 ANQGSEA. The CDR3 contains 12 residues. V was trimmed by 3 bases and J by 3 bases, leaving 9 bases between them. CDR3: CSVDAGYYEQYF. The CDR3, as DNA: TGCAGCGTTGATGCAGGGTACTACGAGCAGTACTTC.

This chain joins TRBV5-6 and TRBJ1-6; D is unresolved. The CDR3 covers 18 residues. Germline V gives CDR1 SGHDT, CDR2 YYEEEE. V was trimmed by 3 bases and J by 0 bases, leaving 16 bases between them. The CDR3 nucleotides are TGTGCCAGCAGCTCCCGGGTCCTCTCGAGCTCCTATAATTCACCCCTCCACTTT. Translation: CASSSRVLSSSYNSPLHF.

This clone was seen only once. The chain combines TRBV18 with TRBJ1-1, with D perhaps TRBD1 (5 bases). The CDR3 consists of 16 residues. Germline values: CDR1 KGHSH, CDR2 LQKENI. V lost 3 bases and J 1 base, leaving 15 bases between the germline ends. Written as DNA, the CDR3 is TGTGCCAGCTCACCCGTGGGCACTACAGGGAACACTGAAGCTTTCTTT. This codes for CASSPVGTTGNTEAFF. Drawing the rest from reference TRBV18 and TRBJ1-1, the complete variable domain is NAGVMQNPRHLVRRRGQEARLRCSPMKGHSHVYWYRQLPEEGLKFMVYLQKENIIDESGMPKERFSAEFPKEGPSILRIQQVVRGDSAAYFCASSPVGTTGNTEAFFGQGTRLTVV.

This chain uses TRBV2 with TRBJ2-3; 8 bases map to TRBD2. Germline trimming cut 7 bases from V and 3 bases from J; bases unmatched to any gene: 15. CDR1 and CDR2 from the germline V gene are SNHLY and FYNNEI. The CDR3 extends over 17 amino acids. Here the CDR3 DNA reads TGTGCCAGCACCTCACCTCGGGGGGGAATGGCAACAGATACGCAGTATTTT. Protein: CASTSPRGGMATDTQYF.

The chain combines TRBV7-8 with TRBJ2-7; D uncertain. Germline lookup yields CDR1 SGHVS and CDR2 FQNEAQ. This CDR3 spans 13 amino acids. The ends were cut back, 2 bases at V and 3 bases at J, with 8 bases in the middle. CDR3 nucleotides: TGTGCCAGCAGCTTACTTCGAGACTACGAGCAGTACTTC. Translation gives CASSLLRDYEQYF.

The genes are TRBV27 and TRBJ1-1; D not resolved. The CDR3 has 14 amino acids. The germline CDR1 and CDR2 sequences are MNHEY and SMNVEV (reference sequence). The V and J ends lost 6 bases and 0 bases respectively, with 11 bases between them. The CDR3 here is CASSPRAMNTEAFF. The CDR3 nucleotides read TGTGCCAGCAGCCCCCGGGCGATGAACACTGAAGCTTTCTTT.

This clone has just a few counts. The chain has TRBV7-8 and TRBJ1-5; perhaps TRBD1 as D (5 bases). The germline gives CDR1 SGHVS, CDR2 FQNEAQ. The V and J ends lost 1 base and 9 bases respectively, with 13 bases between them. This CDR3 contains 14 residues. CDR3 loop: CASSLGGDGSPQHF. CDR3 bases: TGTGCCAGCAGCTTAGGTGGGGACGGCTCGCCCCAGCATTTT.

The chain employs TRBV19 and TRBJ2-3, with D perhaps TRBD2 (5 bases). V was trimmed by 5 bases and J by 6 bases, leaving 12 bases between them. CDR3 length equals 13 residues. Germline V gene data show CDR1 as LNHDA and CDR2 as SQIVND (reference sequence). In DNA, the CDR3 is TGTGCCAGTAGTCCGGGATGGCGGGATACGCAGTATTTT. This sequence encodes CASSPGWRDTQYF.

This chain uses TRBV7-3 with TRBJ2-5, with D uncertain. CDR1 is SGHTA and CDR2 is FQGTGA in the germline V gene. The CDR3 totals 15 residues. V lost 1 base and J lost 4, with 13 bases in between. The CDR3 spells CASSLSSDAGETQYF. In nucleotides, the CDR3 is TGTGCCAGCAGCTTAAGTTCAGATGCCGGAGAGACCCAGTACTTC.

On this clone itself: Other nucleotide sequences from this sample produce the same CDR3. The J gene is TRBJ1-1, the V gene TRBV19, with D possibly TRBD1 on 5 matching bases. The V gene lost 5 bases and the J gene lost 0 bases, with 7 bases spanning the gap. CDR3 length: 13 amino acids. CDR1 is LNHDA and CDR2 is SQIVND in the germline V gene (reference sequence). CDR3 amino acids: CASSWGMNTEAFF. The CDR3 DNA reads TGTGCCAGTAGTTGGGGGATGAACACTGAAGCTTTCTTT.

The rearrangement joins TRBV28 to TRBJ1-1; 8 bases align to TRBD1. Per germline, CDR1 MDHEN and CDR2 SYDVKM. CDR3 length equals 16 residues. The V and J ends lost 3 bases and 1 base, in that order; junction bases with no gene match: 7. The CDR3 protein is CASSFGIQGANTEAFF. CDR3 DNA sequence: TGTGCCAGCAGTTTCGGAATCCAGGGGGCGAACACTGAAGCTTTCTTT.

Only a few counts were recorded for this clone. V is TRBV30 and J is TRBJ1-1, with TRBD1 matching 7 bases. The CDR3 contains 15 residues. Germline V gene sequence: CDR1 GTSNPN, CDR2 SVGIG (reference sequence). V lost 5 bases and J lost 0; bases outside the gene matches: 9. The DNA for the CDR3 is TGTGCCTGGCAGCAGGGGACAGTAATGAACACTGAAGCTTTCTTT. Translation gives CAWQQGTVMNTEAFF.